This is a list of T cell receptor beta chains from one sample in a study of identical twins. MiXCR, run by TCRdb on the 5' RACE reads, gives a single entry per CDR3 protein. The sample carries about 490,000 distinct CDR3 sequences, approximately 16% recorded once. These sequences were also reported in another study, on yellow fever vaccine responses in identical twins.

The sequenced material came from CD4+ T cells sorted from blood. The receptors come from a young woman in good health. CDR3s include the opening cysteine and the closing phenylalanine or tryptophan.

v_call cdr3_aa
TRBV10-3 CASGTFSYEQYF
TRBV9 CASSVGAGNYNEQFF
TRBV3-1 CASSQGTAAPWGYTF
TRBV6-1 CASSEGTSGGTKRETQYF
TRBV5-4 CAISPRNTEAFF
TRBV20-1 CRCSGSVEVNYGYTF
TRBV27 CASIRSWGPGTEAFF
TRBV5-1 CASSLSRGPTDTQYF
TRBV10-3 CAITEAPDTEAFF
TRBV12-3/TRBV12-4 CASSKQTTASSGNTIYF
TRBV7-6 CASSLVSGQGPNSYNEQFF
TRBV7-9 CASSSVGAGGDEQFF
TRBV7-9 CASSPTAGADTQYF
TRBV4-1 CASSLALTGTSGRRGEQYF
TRBV28 CASSLSASGFYNEQFF
TRBV7-9 CVSSFRLAEAFF
TRBV29-1 CSVALQETQYF
TRBV11-2 CASSLYVNTGELFF
TRBV6-5 CASSYNLGNYGYTF
TRBV5-1 CASQTSGRDTDTQYF
TRBV4-1 CASSHPLDSMRDEQFF
TRBV12-3/TRBV12-4 CASSWGLALAGGLKAKNIQYF
TRBV15 CATSRPGREESGYTF
TRBV5-1 CASSLEGQVKETQYF
TRBV4-1 CASSYERGTDTQYF
TRBV20-1 CSAIAIGTGNGYTF
TRBV19 CASSSFGGDKETQYF
TRBV9 CASSVAPGETQYF
TRBV12-3/TRBV12-4 CASSLIASGGGTGELFF